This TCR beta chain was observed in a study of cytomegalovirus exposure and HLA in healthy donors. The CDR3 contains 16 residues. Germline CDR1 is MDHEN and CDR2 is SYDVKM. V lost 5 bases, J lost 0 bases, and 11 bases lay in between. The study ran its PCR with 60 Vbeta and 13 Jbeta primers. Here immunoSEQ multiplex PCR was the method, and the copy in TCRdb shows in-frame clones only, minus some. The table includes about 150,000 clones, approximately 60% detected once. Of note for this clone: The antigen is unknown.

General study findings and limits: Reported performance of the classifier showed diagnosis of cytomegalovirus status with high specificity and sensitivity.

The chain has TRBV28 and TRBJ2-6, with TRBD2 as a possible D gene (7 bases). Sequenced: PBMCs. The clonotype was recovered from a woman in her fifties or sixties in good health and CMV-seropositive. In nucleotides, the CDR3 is TGTGCCAGCAGTCGGGGGGCGAGCTCTGGGGCCAACGTCCTGACTTTC. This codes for CASSRGASSGANVLTF. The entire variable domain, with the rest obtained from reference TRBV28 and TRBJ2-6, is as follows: DVKVTQSSRYLVKRTGEKVFLECVQDMDHENMFWYRQDPGLGLRLIYFSYDVKMKEKGDIPEGYSVSREKKERFSLILESASTNQTSMYLCASSRGASSGANVLTFGAGSRLTVL.